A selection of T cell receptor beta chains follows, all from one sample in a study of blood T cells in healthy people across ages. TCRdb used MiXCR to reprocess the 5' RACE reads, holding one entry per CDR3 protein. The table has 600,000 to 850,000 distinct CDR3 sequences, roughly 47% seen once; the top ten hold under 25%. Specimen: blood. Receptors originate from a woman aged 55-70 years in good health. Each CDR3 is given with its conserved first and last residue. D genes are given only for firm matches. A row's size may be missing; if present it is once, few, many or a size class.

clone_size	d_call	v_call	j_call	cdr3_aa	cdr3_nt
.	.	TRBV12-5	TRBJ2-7	CASGLVLGYERYF	TGTGCTAGTGGTTTGGTACTTGGGTACGAGCGGTACTTC
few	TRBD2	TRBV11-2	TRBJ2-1	CASSSLAGGLPEQFF	TGTGCCAGCAGCTCCCTAGCGGGAGGTCTCCCGGAGCAGTTCTTC
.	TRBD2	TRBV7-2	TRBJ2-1	CASSFYSGSHYNEQFF	TGTGCCAGCAGCTTCTATAGCGGGAGCCATTACAATGAGCAGTTCTTC
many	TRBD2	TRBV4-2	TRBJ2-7	CASSQVTSGSSYEQYF	TGTGCCAGCAGCCAAGTCACTAGCGGGAGCTCCTACGAGCAGTACTTC
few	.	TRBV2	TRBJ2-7	CASSESPYRAHEQYF	TGTGCCAGCAGTGAAAGCCCCTACAGGGCCCACGAGCAGTACTTC
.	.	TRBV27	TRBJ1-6	CASGPLFETLGHRPPLHF	TGTGCCAGCGGCCCCCTTTTTGAAACCTTGGGCCACCGTCCACCCCTCCACTTT
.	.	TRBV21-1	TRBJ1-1	CARSYGARMNTEAFF	TGTGCCCGCAGCTACGGGGCCAGGATGAACACTGAAGCTTTCTTT
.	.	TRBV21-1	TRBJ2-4	CASSPRRSGVAKNIQYF	TGTGCCAGCAGCCCGCGAAGGTCAGGGGTAGCCAAAAACATTCAGTACTTC
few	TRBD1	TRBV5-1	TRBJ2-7	CASSLPPGQVSYEQYF	TGCGCCAGCAGCTTACCCCCGGGACAGGTATCCTACGAGCAGTACTTC
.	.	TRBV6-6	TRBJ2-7	CATRQGNSYEQYF	TGTGCCACCCGGCAGGGGAACTCCTACGAGCAGTACTTC
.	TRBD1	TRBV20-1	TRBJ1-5	CSAGTGGASQPQHF	TGCAGTGCGGGAACAGGGGGAGCTTCTCAGCCCCAGCATTTT
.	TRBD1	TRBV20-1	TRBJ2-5	CSASPTGGLKETQYF	TGCAGTGCTAGTCCCACAGGGGGGCTGAAAGAGACCCAGTACTTC
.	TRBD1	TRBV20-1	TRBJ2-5	CSASGQGNVETQYF	TGCAGTGCTTCCGGACAGGGGAACGTAGAGACCCAGTACTTC
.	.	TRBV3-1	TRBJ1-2	CASSQTGPPDGYTF	TGTGCCAGCAGCCAAACTGGACCCCCTGATGGCTACACCTTC
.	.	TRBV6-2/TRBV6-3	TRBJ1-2	CASSSTIGAGANYGYTF	TGTGCCAGCAGTTCAACGATCGGGGCAGGGGCTAACTATGGCTACACCTTC
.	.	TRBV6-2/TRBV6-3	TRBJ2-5	CASSSYLATGQGTQYF	TGTGCCAGCAGTTCCTACCTGGCTACAGGACAAGGGACCCAGTACTTC
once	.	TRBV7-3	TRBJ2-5	CASSYVVGETQYF	TGTGCCAGCAGCTACGTAGTAGGAGAGACCCAGTACTTC
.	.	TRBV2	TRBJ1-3	CASSEGAVEGNTIYF	TGTGCCAGCAGTGAAGGGGCAGTTGAGGGAAACACCATATATTTT
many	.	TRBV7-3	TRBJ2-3	CASSYQGESTDTQYF	TGTGCCAGCAGCTACCAGGGAGAATCCACAGATACGCAGTATTTT
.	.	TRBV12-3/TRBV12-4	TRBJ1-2	CASKPGGNYGCTF	TGTGCCAGCAAGCCGGGGGGTAACTATGGCTGCACCTTC
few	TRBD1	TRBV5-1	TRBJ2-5	CASSQQGARETQYF	TGCGCCAGCAGTCAACAGGGGGCGAGGGAGACCCAGTACTTC
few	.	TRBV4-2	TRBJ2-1	CASSERASSYNEQFF	TGTGCCAGCAGCGAGAGGGCTAGCTCCTACAATGAGCAGTTCTTC
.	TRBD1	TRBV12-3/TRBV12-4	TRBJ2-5	CASSVARGQETQYF	TGTGCCAGCAGTGTCGCCAGGGGGCAAGAGACCCAGTACTTC
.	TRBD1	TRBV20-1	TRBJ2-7	CSARDAGQGVGTEQYF	TGCAGTGCTAGAGATGCAGGGCAGGGGGTCGGAACCGAGCAGTACTTC
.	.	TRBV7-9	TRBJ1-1	CASRGRTGPTEAFF	TGTGCCAGCAGGGGGAGAACAGGTCCCACTGAAGCTTTCTTT
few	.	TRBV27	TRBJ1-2	CASSPFPEVGYGYTF	TGTGCCAGCAGTCCCTTTCCTGAGGTTGGATATGGCTACACCTTC
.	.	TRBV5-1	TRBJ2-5	CASSWELGTQYF	TGCGCCAGCAGCTGGGAACTGGGGACCCAGTACTTC
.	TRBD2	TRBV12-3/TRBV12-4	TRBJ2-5	CASSQLASETQYF	TGTGCCAGCAGCCAACTAGCGAGCGAGACCCAGTACTTC
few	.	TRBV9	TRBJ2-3	CASSVDPQNTQYF	TGTGCCAGCAGCGTAGACCCCCAGAATACGCAGTATTTT
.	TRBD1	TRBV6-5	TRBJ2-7	CASSKGTVYEQYF	TGTGCCAGCTCTAAAGGGACAGTTTACGAGCAGTACTTC
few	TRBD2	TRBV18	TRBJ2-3	CASSPGGSEDTQYF	TGTGCCAGCTCACCGGGAGGGTCCGAAGATACGCAGTATTTT
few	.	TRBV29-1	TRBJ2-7	CSVSGTTNYEQYF	TGCAGCGTCTCCGGGACCACCAACTACGAGCAGTACTTC
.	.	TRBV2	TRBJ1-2	CASSTQGAYGYTF	TGTGCCAGCAGCACCCAGGGTGCCTATGGCTACACCTTC
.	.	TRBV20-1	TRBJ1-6	CSARVPGAGANSPLHF	TGCAGTGCTAGAGTACCAGGGGCCGGGGCAAATTCACCCCTCCACTTT
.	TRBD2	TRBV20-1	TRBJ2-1	CSASELAGGHEQFF	TGCAGTGCTAGTGAGCTAGCGGGAGGTCATGAGCAGTTCTTC
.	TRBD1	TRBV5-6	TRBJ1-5	CASSLYTGGAGSQPQHF	TGTGCCAGCAGCTTGTATACAGGGGGCGCGGGCAGTCAGCCCCAGCATTTT
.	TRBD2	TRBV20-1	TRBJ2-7	CSARVLAGGRTYNEQYF	TGCAGTGCTAGAGTTCTAGCGGGAGGGAGGACCTACAATGAGCAGTACTTC
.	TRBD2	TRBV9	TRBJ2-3	CASSPRLAGGPDTQYF	TGTGCCAGCAGCCCTCGACTAGCGGGAGGGCCTGATACGCAGTATTTT
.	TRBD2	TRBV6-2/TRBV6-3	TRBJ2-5	CASSPPGTSGKETQYF	TGTGCCAGCAGTCCGCCCGGGACTAGCGGGAAAGAGACCCAGTACTTC
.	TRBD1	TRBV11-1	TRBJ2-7	CASSKWGTGVVEQYF	TGTGCCAGCAGCAAGTGGGGGACAGGGGTCGTGGAGCAGTACTTC
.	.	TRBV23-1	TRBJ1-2	CAGEWGIPDYGYTF	TGCGCCGGCGAATGGGGCATCCCTGACTATGGCTACACCTTC
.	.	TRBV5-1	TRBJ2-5	CASSLGPSETQYF	TGCGCCAGCAGCTTGGGACCATCGGAGACCCAGTACTTC
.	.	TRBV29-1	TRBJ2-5	CSVEDQETQYF	TGCAGCGTTGAAGATCAAGAGACCCAGTACTTC
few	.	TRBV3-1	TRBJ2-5	CASSQHNDQETQYF	TGTGCCAGCAGCCAACACAATGACCAAGAGACCCAGTACTTC
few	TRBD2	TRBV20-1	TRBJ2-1	CSARASSGGSYNEQFF	TGCAGTGCTAGAGCTTCTAGCGGGGGGTCCTACAATGAGCAGTTCTTC
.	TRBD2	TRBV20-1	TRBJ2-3	CSARESGRWTDTQYF	TGCAGTGCTAGAGAGAGCGGGAGATGGACAGATACGCAGTATTTT
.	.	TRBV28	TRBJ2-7	CASSPAGRPYEQYF	TGTGCCAGCAGTCCCGCAGGGAGGCCTTACGAGCAGTACTTC
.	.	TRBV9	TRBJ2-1	CVSCVGGGGAYNEQFF	TGTGTCAGCTGCGTAGGGGGCGGGGGTGCCTACAATGAGCAGTTCTTC
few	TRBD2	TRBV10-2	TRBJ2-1	CASRDLAVGFYSYNEQFF	TGCGCCAGCAGGGACCTAGCGGTAGGCTTCTACTCCTACAATGAGCAGTTCTTC
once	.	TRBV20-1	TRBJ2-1	CSARDFQGNYNEQFF	TGCAGTGCTAGAGATTTCCAGGGGAACTACAATGAGCAGTTCTTC
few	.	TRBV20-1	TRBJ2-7	CSARRSAPVEQYF	TGCAGTGCTAGACGGAGTGCCCCGGTGGAGCAGTACTTC